These 5 T cell receptor beta chains originate from one sample sequenced in a study of early T cells in non-severe SARS-CoV-2 infection. TCRdb re-called the 5' RACE reads through MiXCR, storing one row per CDR3 protein. Of 70,000 or so distinct CDR3 sequences listed, around 13% are singletons. Sequenced: whole blood. The receptors were gathered from an adult who was a healthcare worker with PCR-confirmed SARS-CoV-2 infection or an uninfected control (not recorded which).

Within the sample, this clonotype is medium-sized (0.01 to 0.1%). The rearrangement links TRBV20-1 to TRBJ1-2, with TRBD1 matching 7 bases. The J segment lost 2 bases and the V segment lost 5 bases, leaving 11 bases of the junction unmatched. This CDR3 is 15 amino acids long. Per germline, CDR1 DFQATT and CDR2 SNEGSKA (reference sequence). The CDR3 spells CSAWPPGQFNYGYTF. CDR3 sequence (DNA): TGCAGTGCTTGGCCTCCGGGACAGTTCAACTATGGCTACACCTTC.

Ten or more counts support this clonotype. J is TRBJ2-5 and V is TRBV10-2; TRBD2 matches 7 bases. Germline V lookup: CDR1 WSHSY, CDR2 SAAADI. V lost 2 bases, J lost 2 bases, and 2 bases stayed unmatched. The CDR3 totals 14 residues. The CDR3 sequence is CASSEAGEQETQYF. The CDR3 region has the DNA TGCGCCAGCAGTGAGGCGGGAGAGCAAGAGACCCAGTACTTC.

This chain uses TRBV28 with TRBJ2-4; 8 nucleotides match TRBD1. CDR3 length: 15 amino acids. V gave up 6 bases and J gave up 4 bases; unmatched junction bases: 8. Germline V gene data show CDR1 as MDHEN and CDR2 as SYDVKM. CDR3 in DNA: TGTGCCAGCAGCCCATCCGGGACAGGAAAAAACATTCAGTACTTC. Translating it yields CASSPSGTGKNIQYF.

At least ten counts were recorded for this clonotype. V is TRBV29-1 and J is TRBJ1-5; maybe TRBD1 (6 bases). The CDR3 consists of 13 residues. Germline loops: CDR1 SQVTM, CDR2 ANQGSEA. V lost 5 bases to trimming and J lost 5 bases, with 13 bases between them. The CDR3 DNA reads as TGCAGCGTTCAGGGGAGTAGTCATCAGCCCCAGCATTTT. It translates to CSVQGSSHQPQHF.

There are many counts of this clonotype. The J gene is TRBJ2-5, the V gene TRBV11-2; the match to TRBD1 covers 9 bases. CDR1 and CDR2 (germline): SGHAT, FQNNGV. V shed 4 bases, J shed 5 bases, and the junction held 8 bases outside the gene matches. The CDR3 runs 15 residues. The CDR3 region has the DNA TGTGCCAGCAGCTCAGGGACAGGGCGTAAGGAGACCCAGTACTTC. Its translation: CASSSGTGRKETQYF.